This T cell receptor (beta chain) appears in the sequencing data of a study of cytomegalovirus exposure and HLA in healthy donors. The study, taken as a whole, reports: Later analysis reportedly placed an Asian-associated ancestry cluster below the roughly 700-donor mean in N-insertions. Association of a missense DCLRE1C variant with TCR beta V- and J-gene trimming was reported in a later analysis. Roughly uniform depth of sequencing across donors was assumed in presence/absence analyses.

CDR3 size: 18 residues. Germline V gene sequence: CDR1 ENHRY, CDR2 SYGVKD. Trimming took off 10 bases at V and 1 base at J, with 26 bases between the two ends. Note on this clone: The antigen is undetermined.

The donors comprised healthy bone marrow donors. Use of 60 Vbeta and 13 Jbeta primers characterized the PCR. The data were produced by immunoSEQ multiplex PCR, yet TCRdb's version contains in-frame clones alone and is incomplete. The table shows around 140,000 clones, with approximately 84% occurring only once. The source of this sequence is a woman aged 60 to 75 in good health and CMV-seropositive. The chain has TRBV10-3 and TRBJ1-3; D possibly corresponds to TRBD1 (5 bases). Sequencing was performed on PBMCs. The CDR3, as DNA: TGTGCCACCACCAAAGCGGCTCCGGGACTTCAATCTGGAAACACCATATATTTT. This gives the protein CATTKAAPGLQSGNTIYF.